This note documents a single TCR beta chain sequence. Its antigen is currently unknown. These data belong to a study of early stage breast cancer tumors. The CDR3 is 15 amino acids. Germline V CDR1 and CDR2: MDHEN, SYDVKM. V shed 5 bases and J 2 bases; nucleotides not matched to a gene: 9. Assay used: immunoSEQ multiplex PCR; TCRdb lists only in-frame clones, some missing. The profile shows 45,000 to 50,000 clones, roughly 80% of them singletons. The study's findings and limits: Most shared enriched TCRB sequences were commonly generated ones.

J is TRBJ2-7 and V is TRBV28; 7 bases agree with TRBD2. The receptor was isolated from a person between 50 and 60 years old with breast cancer. Material: blood. The CDR3: CASSPAASGTYEQYF. As DNA, the CDR3 is TGTGCCAGCAGTCCTGCGGCCAGCGGGACCTACGAGCAGTACTTC.